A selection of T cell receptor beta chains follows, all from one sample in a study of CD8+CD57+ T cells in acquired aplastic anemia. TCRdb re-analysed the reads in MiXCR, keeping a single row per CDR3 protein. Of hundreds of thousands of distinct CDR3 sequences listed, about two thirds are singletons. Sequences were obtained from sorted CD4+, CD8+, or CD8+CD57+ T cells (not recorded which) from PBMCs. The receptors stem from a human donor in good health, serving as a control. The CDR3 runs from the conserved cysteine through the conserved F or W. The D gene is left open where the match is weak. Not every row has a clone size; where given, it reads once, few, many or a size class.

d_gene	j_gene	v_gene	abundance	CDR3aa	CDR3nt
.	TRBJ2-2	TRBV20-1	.	CSATGAWAANTGELFF	TGCAGTGCTACCGGGGCCTGGGCGGCGAACACCGGGGAGCTGTTTTTT
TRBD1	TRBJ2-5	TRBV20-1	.	CSAIRQGLPQETQYF	TGCAGTGCTATCCGACAGGGGTTACCTCAAGAGACCCAGTACTTC
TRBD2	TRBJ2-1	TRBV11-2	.	CASSLLAGDSYNEQFF	TGTGCCAGCAGCCTACTAGCGGGGGACTCCTACAATGAGCAGTTCTTC
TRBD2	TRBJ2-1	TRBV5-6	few	CASSLGGGRYNEQFF	TGTGCCAGCAGCTTGGGGGGGGGACGCTACAATGAGCAGTTCTTC
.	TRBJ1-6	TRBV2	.	CASNSTSRLHF	TGTGCCAGCAATTCCACTTCCCGCCTCCACTTT
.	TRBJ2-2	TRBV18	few	CASSPRGADTGELFF	TGTGCCAGCTCACCAAGGGGGGCGGACACCGGGGAGCTGTTTTTT
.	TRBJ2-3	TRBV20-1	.	CSARDDGGGREQYF	TGCAGTGCTCGAGACGATGGGGGGGGGCGTGAGCAGTATTTT
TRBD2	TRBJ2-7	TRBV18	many	CASSPRLAGDTVGEQYF	TGTGCCAGCTCACCTCGGCTAGCGGGGGACACAGTGGGGGAGCAGTACTTC
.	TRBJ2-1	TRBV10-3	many	CASSVRRGPYNEQFF	TGTGCCAGCAGTGTAAGGCGGGGGCCATACAATGAGCAGTTCTTC
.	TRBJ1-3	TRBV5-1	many	CASSLGGSGNTIYF	TGTGCCAGCAGCTTAGGGGGATCTGGAAACACCATATATTTT
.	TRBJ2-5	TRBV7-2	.	CASSLRWGQETQYF	TGTGCCAGCAGCTTAAGGTGGGGTCAAGAGACGCAGTACTTC
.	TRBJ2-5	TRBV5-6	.	CASSYQGSEPQYF	TGTGCCAGCAGCTACCAGGGGTCTGAGCCCCAGTACTTC
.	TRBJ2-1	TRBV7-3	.	CASRIPSASRLF	TGTGCCAGCAGAATCCCGAGCGCTAGTCGGTTATTC
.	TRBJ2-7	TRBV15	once	CATSSLNPLEQYF	TGTGCCACCAGCAGCTTAAACCCGTTGGAGCAGTACTTC
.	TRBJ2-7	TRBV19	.	CASSITTGRVYEQYF	TGTGCCAGCAGCATCACGACAGGGAGGGTCTACGAGCAGTACTTC
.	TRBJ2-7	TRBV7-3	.	CASDSPRPGQSYQQYF	TGTGCCAGCGACAGCCCCCGGCCGGGACAATCCTACCAGCAGTACTTC
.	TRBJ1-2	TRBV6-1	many	CASSERETDYGYTF	TGTGCCAGCAGTGAAAGGGAAACAGACTATGGCTACACCTTC
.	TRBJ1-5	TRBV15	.	CATSGKARGSNQPQHF	TGCGCCACCAGCGGTAAAGCGAGGGGTAGCAATCAGCCCCAGCATTTT
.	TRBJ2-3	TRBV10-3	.	CAIRAQTDTQYF	TGTGCCATCAGGGCGCAGACAGATACGCAGTATTTT
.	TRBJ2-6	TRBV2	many	CASIGGRGTNPSGANVLTF	TGTGCCAGCATAGGGGGGCGAGGGACTAATCCCTCTGGGGCCAACGTCCTGACTTTC
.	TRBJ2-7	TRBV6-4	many	CASTADRSHYEQYF	TGTGCCAGCACTGCAGACAGGAGCCACTACGAGCAGTACTTC
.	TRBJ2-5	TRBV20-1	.	CSARRSVPQETQYF	TGCAGTGCTAGGAGATCAGTCCCCCAAGAGACCCAGTACTTC
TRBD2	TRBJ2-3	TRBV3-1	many	CASSRDWSGGTDTQYF	TGTGCCAGCAGCCGCGACTGGAGCGGGGGCACAGATACGCAGTATTTT
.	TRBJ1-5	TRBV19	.	CASSIGRVGPTNQPQHF	TGTGCCAGTAGTATAGGTCGGGTGGGACCGACAAATCAGCCCCAGCATTTT
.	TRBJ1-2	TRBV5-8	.	CASSEEPRRSYGYTF	TGTGCCAGCAGCGAAGAGCCGAGGCGATCCTATGGCTACACCTTC
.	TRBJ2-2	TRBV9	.	CASGDGTPGLDQLFF	TGTGCCAGCGGCGACGGGACACCGGGACTCGATCAGCTGTTTTTT
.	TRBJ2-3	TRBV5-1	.	CASSLLASTEYF	TGTGCCAGCAGCCTACTGGCGAGCACAGAGTATTTT